A single sample is the source of the 20 T cell receptor beta chains below, sequenced in a study of T cells after yellow fever vaccination. TCRdb analysed the 5' RACE reads with MiXCR anew, one entry per CDR3 protein. Of nearly 550,000 distinct CDR3 sequences in the sample, 15% to 20% were seen once. The sequencing used PBMCs, collected 15 days after the yellow fever booster vaccination. All receptors come from a young man who received the YFV17D yellow fever vaccine.

This clonotype came up a few times. This chain links TRBV20-1 with TRBJ2-1; 10 bases align to TRBD1. J was trimmed by 5 bases and V by 4 bases; bases with no gene match: 2. Germline lookup yields CDR1 DFQATT and CDR2 SNEGSKA (reference sequence). The CDR3 contains 13 residues. CDR3 DNA sequence: TGCAGTGCTATGACAGGGGGCCACAATGAGCAGTTCTTC. It translates to CSAMTGGHNEQFF.

CDR3 sequence (DNA): TGTGCCAGCAGCCGTCACAAGAGGGGTTGGGGTACTGAAGCTTTCTTT. Encoded protein: CASSRHKRGWGTEAFF. The chain carries TRBV25-1 and TRBJ1-1; the D gene is possibly TRBD1 (5 bases). Germline lookup yields CDR1 MGHDK and CDR2 SYGVNS. Trimming removed 6 bases from V and 5 bases from J, with 22 bases in between. The CDR3 spans 16 residues.

As to this clonotype: An end of the junction does not agree with germline; a read error may underlie this. This sequence joins TRBV5-4 and TRBJ2-7, with TRBD2 matching over 9 bases. The CDR3 has 19 amino acids. Germline V gene data show CDR1 as SGHNT and CDR2 as YYREEE (reference sequence). The CDR3: CASRLVASAGGRFPYEQYF. CDR3 coding DNA: TGTGCCAGCAGATTGGTGGCGTCAGCGGGAGGTCGATTCCCCTACGAGCAGTACTTC.

This clonotype was seen more than once but under ten times. The V call is TRBV29-1, the J call TRBJ1-2; tentative D call: TRBD1 (5 bases). The germline CDR1 and CDR2 sequences are SQVTM and ANQGSEA. This CDR3 comprises 14 residues. Deletions cut 7 bases from V and 2 bases from J, with 17 bases between. The CDR3 coding sequence is TGCAGCGCCGGCCCGCTTCAGGGCAACTATGGCTACACCTTC. The encoded protein is CSAGPLQGNYGYTF.

The chain has TRBV4-1 and TRBJ2-5; D not certain. CDR3 length equals 13 residues. In germline, CDR1 is MGHRA, CDR2 YSYEKL. Trimming pared 0 bases from V and 5 bases from J, leaving 7 bases between. CDR3 nucleotide sequence: TGCGCCAGCAGCCAAGAACCACGGGAGACCCAGTACTTC. Translated, it gives CASSQEPRETQYF.

This chain uses TRBV5-4 with TRBJ2-7; 10 nucleotides align to TRBD1. This CDR3 region has 15 residues. V lost 3 bases to trimming and J lost 4 bases; unmatched junction nucleotides: 7. Germline V gene sequence: CDR1 SGHNT, CDR2 YYREEE (reference sequence). The CDR3 loop is CASSSPGQGIYEQYF. The CDR3 DNA reads as TGTGCCAGCAGCTCACCGGGACAGGGGATTTACGAGCAGTACTTC.

The V gene is TRBV12-5, the J gene TRBJ2-1; D tentatively reads TRBD1 or TRBD2 (5 bases each). The length of the CDR3 is 15 residues. CDR1 and CDR2 from the germline V gene are LGHNT and FRNRAP. The V end was cut by 0 bases, the J end by 6 bases, with 12 bases between. CDR3 protein: CASGLVLAGSNEQFF. As DNA, the CDR3 is TGTGCTAGTGGTTTGGTACTTGCAGGGAGCAATGAGCAGTTCTTC.

The V gene is TRBV5-1, the J gene TRBJ1-1, with D unresolved. Germline V gene sequence: CDR1 SGHRS, CDR2 YFSETQ. The CDR3 totals 14 residues. Between the trimmed V and J ends, which lost 1 base and 3 bases, there was a span of 10 bases. The CDR3 coding sequence is TGCGCCAGCAGCTTGAATCCGGGGTACACTGAAGCTTTCTTT. Amino acid sequence: CASSLNPGYTEAFF.

This clonotype was detected a few times. The V and J genes are TRBV6-5 and TRBJ2-5; a weak D match, TRBD2 (7 bases). Germline V gene data show CDR1 as MNHEY and CDR2 as SVGAGI. V lost 2 bases, J lost 3 bases, and 16 bases lay in between. The CDR3 runs to 16 residues. The CDR3 is CASSYVGGRPKETQYF. As DNA, the CDR3 is TGTGCCAGCAGTTACGTGGGGGGGCGACCTAAAGAGACCCAGTACTTC.

This clonotype came up a few times. The rearrangement joins TRBV19 to TRBJ1-2; 9 bases line up with TRBD1. The germline CDR1 and CDR2 sequences are LNHDA and SQIVND (reference sequence). V trimming: 7 bases; J trimming: 2 bases; junction bases outside the gene matches: 2. The CDR3 runs 13 residues. The CDR3 reads CASTGQGNYGYTF. The CDR3, as DNA: TGTGCCAGTACCGGACAGGGGAACTATGGCTACACCTTC. The complete variable domain, with remaining parts taken from reference TRBV19 and TRBJ1-2, reads DGGITQSPKYLFRKEGQNVTLSCEQNLNHDAMYWYRQDPGQGLRLIYYSQIVNDFQKGDIAEGYSVSREKKESFPLTVTSAQKNPTAFYLCASTGQGNYGYTFGSGTRLTVV.

This clonotype was observed a few times. The chain carries TRBV12-3 or TRBV12-4 and TRBJ2-1, with D unclear. The CDR3 spans 13 residues. V was shortened by 4 bases and J by 9 bases, with 13 bases between the two germline ends. CDR3 residues: CASSSPGGREQFF. The CDR3 DNA reads TGTGCCAGCAGTTCCCCCGGTGGGCGTGAGCAGTTCTTC.

The chain carries TRBV7-2 and TRBJ2-7; 7 bases agree with TRBD2. Germline CDR1 reads SGHTA; CDR2 reads FQGNSA. V lost 2 bases to trimming and J lost 6 bases; unmatched junction nucleotides: 10. There are 15 residues in the CDR3. As DNA, the CDR3 is TGTGCCAGCAGCTTACGGGCGGGAGATTATAGCGAGCAGTACTTC. Translated, it gives CASSLRAGDYSEQYF.

This clonotype turned up a few times. The chain couples TRBV7-2 to TRBJ2-7; a possible D gene is TRBD1 (6 bases). CDR1 is SGHTA, CDR2 FQGNSA, per germline. The germline V and J ends were trimmed by 4 bases and 4 bases, with 17 bases remaining between them. The CDR3 runs 15 residues. This chain's CDR3 is CASSSLQGIGYEQYF. CDR3 DNA: TGTGCCAGCAGCTCCCTGCAGGGGATTGGTTACGAGCAGTACTTC.

This clonotype was found a few times. The chain links TRBV4-3 to TRBJ1-4; the D gene is possibly TRBD1 (6 bases). Trimming shortened V by 1 base and J by 4 bases, and 16 bases separated the two germline ends. The CDR3 sequence is 17 residues long. The germline CDR1 and CDR2 sequences are LGHNA and YSLEER. CDR3 DNA sequence: TGCGCCAGCAGCCAAGGTGGTCGGGCAGGGGATAATGAAAAACTGTTTTTT. This encodes CASSQGGRAGDNEKLFF.

The V and J genes are TRBV4-3 and TRBJ1-4, with D tentatively TRBD1 (5 bases). In germline, CDR1 is LGHNA, CDR2 YSLEER. V was cut by 4 bases and J by 0 bases, with 12 bases left in between. This CDR3 spans 16 amino acids. The DNA of the CDR3 is TGCGCCAGCAGCCGCGTGCAGGGTGCAACTAATGAAAAACTGTTTTTT. Translating it yields CASSRVQGATNEKLFF.

For the CDR3, the DNA is TGCGCCAGCAGCTTGTCCCCAGGGCCTGGTGGCTACACCTTC. Translation gives CASSLSPGPGGYTF. The chain recombines TRBV5-1 with TRBJ1-2; the D gene is possibly TRBD1 (5 bases). This CDR3 is 14 amino acids long. Germline V gene sequence: CDR1 SGHRS, CDR2 YFSETQ. V shed 1 base and J shed 7 bases, with 14 bases lying between them.

J is TRBJ2-1 and V is TRBV5-1; 11 bases fit TRBD2. The length of the CDR3 is 20 residues. Germline-derived CDR1 and CDR2 are SGHRS and YFSETQ. The J segment lost 1 base and the V segment lost 0 bases, leaving 12 bases of the junction unmatched. The CDR3 bases are TGCGCCAGCAGCTTGGAAGGACAGGGTAGCGGGAGGGCTTCCTACAATGAGCAGTTCTTC. It yields the protein CASSLEGQGSGRASYNEQFF.

The gene calls are TRBV20-1 and TRBJ2-7; D is uncertain. The CDR3 covers 15 residues. The germline V gene encodes CDR1 DFQATT and CDR2 SNEGSKA (reference sequence). Trimming stripped 4 bases from V and 2 bases from J, with 18 bases between. CDR3 residues: CSAMLPRTVTYEQYF. CDR3 sequence (DNA): TGCAGTGCTATGCTACCTAGGACGGTCACCTACGAGCAGTACTTC.

This chain joins TRBV7-9 and TRBJ2-3; D gene uncertain. Germline values: CDR1 SEHNR, CDR2 FQNEAQ (reference sequence). There are 12 residues in the CDR3. Trimming took off 4 bases at V and 2 bases at J, with 4 bases between the two ends. In DNA form, the CDR3 reads TGTGCCAGCAGCTGGGTCACAGATACGCAGTATTTT. Encoded protein: CASSWVTDTQYF.

The chain is built from TRBV29-1 and TRBJ1-1; D might be TRBD1 (6 bases). CDR3 size: 14 residues. Germline CDR1 SQVTM, CDR2 ANQGSEA. The V gene lost 6 bases and the J gene lost 1 base, with 15 bases spanning the gap. The CDR3 reads CSVVIGTTNTEAFF. The CDR3 bases are TGCAGCGTGGTCATAGGGACAACGAACACTGAAGCTTTCTTT.